The 17 T cell receptor beta chains below come from one sample, sequenced in a study of T cells in Graves' hyperthyroidism and ophthalmopathy. Amplified TCR beta CDR3 regions derived from RNA transcripts. First-round RT-PCR of the TCR CDR3 relied on the HTBI primer set. TCRdb ran MiXCR on the multiplex PCR reads and lists one entry per CDR3 protein. In the table there are more than 450,000 distinct CDR3 sequences, approximately 14% of which are singletons. The sequenced sample was blood. Every receptor here comes from a woman aged 40 to 50 with Graves' hyperthyroidism.

The gene calls are TRBV6-1 and TRBJ1-2, with D maybe TRBD1 (5 bases). The V gene's germline CDR1 is MNHNS and CDR2 SASEGT. The CDR3 is 15 amino acids. V dropped 8 bases and J dropped 0 bases, with 16 bases sitting between them. The CDR3 DNA reads TGTGCCAGCGTTCGGGACCCGAGGTCTAACTATGGCTACACCTTC. Amino acids: CASVRDPRSNYGYTF.

This clonotype was picked up many times. This rearrangement joins TRBV12-3 or TRBV12-4 to TRBJ2-1, with 8 bases that match TRBD2. With V trimmed by 3 bases and J by 6 bases, 4 bases remained unmatched. The CDR3 extends over 14 amino acids. In DNA form, the CDR3 reads TGTGCCAGCAGTTTGAGCGGGAGTCGCAATGAGCAGTTCTTC. Protein sequence: CASSLSGSRNEQFF.

There are many counts of this clonotype. The chain is built from TRBV20-1 and TRBJ2-3; 11 nucleotides agree with TRBD2. This CDR3 has 17 residues. The trim removed 1 base at V and 0 bases at J, leaving 6 bases unmatched. Germline assignment: CDR1 DFQATT and CDR2 SNEGSKA (reference sequence). CDR3 amino acids: CSARAGTSGSSTDTQYF. CDR3 coding DNA: TGCAGTGCTAGAGCCGGGACTAGCGGAAGTAGCACAGATACGCAGTATTTT.

This clonotype has ten or more counts. The V and J genes are TRBV11-2 and TRBJ2-7; the D call may be TRBD1 or TRBD2 (7 bases each). V was cut by 5 bases and J by 4 bases, with 21 bases left in between. Germline CDR1 SGHAT, CDR2 FQNNGV. CDR3 length: 16 residues. The CDR3 is CASSPQGGGGLYEQYF. CDR3 coding DNA: TGTGCCAGCAGCCCCCAGGGGGGAGGGGGCTTATACGAGCAGTACTTC.

This clonotype was picked up many times. J is TRBJ1-2 and V is TRBV20-1, with D uncertain. The germline V gene encodes CDR1 DFQATT and CDR2 SNEGSKA (reference sequence). This CDR3 comprises 13 residues. V gave up 3 bases and J gave up 0 bases, with 8 bases separating them. The CDR3 is CSASDTTNYGYTF. The CDR3 DNA sequence: TGCAGTGCTAGCGACACCACTAACTATGGCTACACCTTC.

V and J are TRBV5-4 and TRBJ2-7; TRBD2 matches at 14 bases. CDR3 length equals 20 residues. Germline V lookup: CDR1 SGHNT, CDR2 YYREEE (reference sequence). V dropped 0 bases and J dropped 1; count of bases not matched to a gene: 12. CDR3 sequence: CASSLEAGLAGGAISYEQYF. For the CDR3, the DNA is TGTGCCAGCAGCTTGGAAGCAGGACTAGCGGGAGGCGCGATTTCCTACGAGCAGTACTTC. The full variable domain, in which reference TRBV5-4 and TRBJ2-7 provide the parts outside the CDR3, is ETGVTQSPTHLIKTRGQQVTLRCSSQSGHNTVSWYQQALGQGPQFIFQYYREEENGRGNFPPRFSGLQFPNYSSELNVNALELDDSALYLCASSLEAGLAGGAISYEQYFGPGTRLTVT.

This clonotype was detected ten times or more. The chain carries TRBV7-2 and TRBJ2-7, with a weak D call TRBD2 (5 bases). This CDR3 contains 14 residues. Germline V gene lookup returns CDR1 SGHTA and CDR2 FQGNSA. V was cut by 0 bases and J by 2 bases, with 8 bases left in between. This chain's CDR3 is CASSLARAAYEQYF. In DNA form, the CDR3 reads TGTGCCAGCAGCTTAGCGCGGGCGGCCTACGAGCAGTACTTC. The full variable domain, with the rest looked up from reference TRBV7-2 and TRBJ2-7, is GAGVSQSPSNKVTEKGKDVELRCDPISGHTALYWYRQSLGQGLEFLIYFQGNSAPDKSGLPSDRFSAERTGGSVSTLTIQRTQQEDSAVYLCASSLARAAYEQYFGPGTRLTVT.

The chain combines TRBV15 with TRBJ2-3, with D unresolved. The germline V and J ends were trimmed by 5 bases and 0 bases, with 12 bases remaining between them. Germline V gene data show CDR1 as LNHNV and CDR2 as YYDKDF (reference sequence). The CDR3 spans 15 residues. This CDR3 is CATSSLGSSTDTQYF. CDR3 DNA sequence: TGTGCCACCAGCTCGCTGGGATCTAGCACAGATACGCAGTATTTT.

The rearrangement links TRBV6-5 to TRBJ1-1; D is possibly TRBD1 (5 bases). The ends were cut back, 2 bases at V and 1 base at J, with 11 bases in the middle. The CDR3 sequence is 15 residues long. Germline V lookup: CDR1 MNHEY, CDR2 SVGAGI. The CDR3, as DNA: TGTGCCAGCAGTTACGGGGGTTTCGCGAACACTGAAGCTTTCTTT. This sequence encodes CASSYGGFANTEAFF.

This clonotype was seen ten or more times. This chain links TRBV20-1 with TRBJ2-3; 10 nucleotides agree with TRBD2. Losses at the gene ends were 0 bases for V and 0 bases for J; bases not matched to a gene: 9. Per germline, CDR1 DFQATT and CDR2 SNEGSKA (reference sequence). CDR3 length: 18 residues. The CDR3 DNA sequence: TGCAGTGCTAGAGATCGAGCTAGCGGGAGTAGGAGCACAGATACGCAGTATTTT. Translation: CSARDRASGSRSTDTQYF.

This clonotype came up many times. For the CDR3, the DNA is TGTGCCAGCAGGGGAGGGAGCACTGAAGCTTTCTTT. Translated: CASRGGSTEAFF. The chain employs TRBV12-3 or TRBV12-4 and TRBJ1-1; D gene uncertain. The CDR3 runs 12 residues. V lost 6 bases and J lost 4, with 9 bases in between.

The sample holds a few counts of this clonotype. The chain employs TRBV19 and TRBJ1-2, with 7 bases aligning to TRBD1. Germline CDR1 LNHDA, CDR2 SQIVND (reference sequence). This CDR3 region has 13 residues. The V gene end was trimmed by 9 bases and the J gene end by 5 bases; junction bases not matched to a gene: 9. In DNA form, the CDR3 reads TGTGCCAGCATAGCACAGGGGAGGTATGGCTACACCTTC. Translating it yields CASIAQGRYGYTF.

This clonotype occurred many times. This CDR3 reads CSASVRAPYGYTF. CDR3 nucleotides: TGCAGTGCTAGTGTAAGGGCCCCCTATGGCTACACCTTC. The rearrangement joins TRBV20-1 to TRBJ1-2; no clear D gene. Germline V gene sequence: CDR1 DFQATT, CDR2 SNEGSKA (reference sequence). The CDR3 runs 13 residues. Trimming removed 3 bases from V and 4 bases from J, with 12 bases in between.

This clonotype was observed many times. The chain is built from TRBV6-1 and TRBJ2-7, with TRBD2 identical over 8 bases. V gave up 4 bases and J gave up 1 base; unmatched junction bases: 15. This CDR3 has 18 amino acids. CDR1 is MNHNS and CDR2 is SASEGT in the germline V gene. CDR3 DNA: TGTGCCAGCAGTGGAGGGTCTAGGACTAGCATCTGGTCCTACGAGCAGTACTTC. Its protein product is CASSGGSRTSIWSYEQYF.

In this sample, this clonotype turned up many times. V gene TRBV30 combines with J gene TRBJ2-2; tentative D call: TRBD2 (6 bases). This CDR3 is built from 17 residues. V gave up 4 bases and J gave up 1 base, with 19 bases separating them. From germline, CDR1 is GTSNPN and CDR2 SVGIG (reference sequence). CDR3 sequence: CAWIGGPAGRNTGELFF. CDR3 bases: TGTGCCTGGATTGGGGGTCCAGCGGGTCGGAACACCGGGGAGCTGTTTTTT.

V and J are TRBV9 and TRBJ2-7; D is perhaps TRBD1 or TRBD2 (7 bases each). The germline V and J ends were trimmed by 8 bases and 5 bases, with 23 bases remaining between them. The V gene's germline CDR1 is SGDLS and CDR2 YYNGEE. The CDR3 is made up of 15 amino acids. DNA of the CDR3: TGTGCCAGTATCTCAACCTCAGGGGGGGCCAACGAGCAGTACTTC. Translated: CASISTSGGANEQYF.

This clonotype was found many times. This sequence joins TRBV20-1 and TRBJ2-7, with 7 bases matching TRBD1. Germline V gene sequence: CDR1 DFQATT, CDR2 SNEGSKA (reference sequence). The CDR3 is made up of 15 amino acids. The J segment lost 4 bases and the V segment lost 0 bases, leaving 9 bases of the junction unmatched. The CDR3 region has the DNA TGCAGTGCTAGAGATATAACAGGGGCCGGGTACGAGCAGTACTTC. Its translation: CSARDITGAGYEQYF.